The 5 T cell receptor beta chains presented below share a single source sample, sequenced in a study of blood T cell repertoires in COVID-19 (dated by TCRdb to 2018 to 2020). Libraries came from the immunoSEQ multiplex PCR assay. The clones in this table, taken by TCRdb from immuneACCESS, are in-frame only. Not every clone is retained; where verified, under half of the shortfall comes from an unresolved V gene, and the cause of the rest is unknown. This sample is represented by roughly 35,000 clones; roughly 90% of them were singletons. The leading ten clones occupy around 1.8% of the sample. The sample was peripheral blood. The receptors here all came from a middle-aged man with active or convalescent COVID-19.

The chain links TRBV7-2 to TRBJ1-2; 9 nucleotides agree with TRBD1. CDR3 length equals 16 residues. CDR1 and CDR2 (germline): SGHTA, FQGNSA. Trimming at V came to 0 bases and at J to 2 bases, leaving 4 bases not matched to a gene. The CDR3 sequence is CASSLALGTGNYGYTF. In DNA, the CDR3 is TGTGCCAGCAGCTTAGCGTTGGGGACAGGGAACTATGGCTACACCTTC.

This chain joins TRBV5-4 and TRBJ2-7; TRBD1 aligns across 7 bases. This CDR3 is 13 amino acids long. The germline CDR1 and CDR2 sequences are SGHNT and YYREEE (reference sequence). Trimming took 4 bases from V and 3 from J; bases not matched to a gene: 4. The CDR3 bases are TGTGCCAGCAGCCCGGACAGGAACTACGAGCAGTACTTC. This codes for CASSPDRNYEQYF.

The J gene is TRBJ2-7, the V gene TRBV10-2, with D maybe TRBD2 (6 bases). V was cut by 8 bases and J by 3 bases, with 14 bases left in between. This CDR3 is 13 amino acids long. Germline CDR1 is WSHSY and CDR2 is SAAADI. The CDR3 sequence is CASRKRESYEQYF. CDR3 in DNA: TGCGCCAGCCGGAAACGGGAGAGCTACGAGCAGTACTTC.

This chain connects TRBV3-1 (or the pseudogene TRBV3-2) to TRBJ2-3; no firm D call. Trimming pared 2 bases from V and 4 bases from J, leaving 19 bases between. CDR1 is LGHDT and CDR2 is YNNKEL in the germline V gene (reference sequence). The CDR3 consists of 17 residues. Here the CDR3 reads CASSQPGQWAHADTQYF. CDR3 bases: TGTGCCAGCAGCCAACCCGGCCAGTGGGCGCACGCAGATACGCAGTATTTT.

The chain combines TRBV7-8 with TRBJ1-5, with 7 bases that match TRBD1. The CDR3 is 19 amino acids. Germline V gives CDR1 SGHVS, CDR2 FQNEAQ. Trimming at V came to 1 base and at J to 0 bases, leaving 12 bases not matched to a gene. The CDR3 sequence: CASSLVLASWTGSNQPQHF. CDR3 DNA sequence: TGTGCCAGCAGCTTAGTTTTGGCATCCTGGACAGGTAGCAATCAGCCCCAGCATTTT.